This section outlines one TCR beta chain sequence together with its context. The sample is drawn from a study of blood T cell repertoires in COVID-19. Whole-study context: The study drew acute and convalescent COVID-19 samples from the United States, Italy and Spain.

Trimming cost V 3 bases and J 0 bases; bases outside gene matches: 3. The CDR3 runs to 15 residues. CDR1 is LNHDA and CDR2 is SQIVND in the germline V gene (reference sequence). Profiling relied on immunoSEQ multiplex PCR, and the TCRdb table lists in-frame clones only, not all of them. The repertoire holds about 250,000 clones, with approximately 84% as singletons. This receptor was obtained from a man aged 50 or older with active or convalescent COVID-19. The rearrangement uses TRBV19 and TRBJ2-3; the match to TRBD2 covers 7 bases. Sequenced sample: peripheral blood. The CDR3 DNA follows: TGTGCCAGTAGTATCGATAGCGGGAGCACAGATACGCAGTATTTT. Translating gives CASSIDSGSTDTQYF.